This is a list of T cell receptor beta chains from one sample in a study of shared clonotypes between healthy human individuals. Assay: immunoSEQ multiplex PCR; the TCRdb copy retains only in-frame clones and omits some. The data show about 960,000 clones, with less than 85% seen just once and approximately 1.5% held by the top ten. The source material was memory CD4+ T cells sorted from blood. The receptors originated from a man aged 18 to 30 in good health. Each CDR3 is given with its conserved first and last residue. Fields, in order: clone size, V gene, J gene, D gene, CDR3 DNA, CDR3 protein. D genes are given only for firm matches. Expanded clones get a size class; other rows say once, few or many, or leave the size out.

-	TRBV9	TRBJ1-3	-	TGTGCCAGCAGCGCCCCCCAGGGACCGATATATTTT	CASSAPQGPIYF
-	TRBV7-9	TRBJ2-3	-	TGTGCCAGCAGCCCCCTCCTAGCAGCTAGCACAGATACGCAGTATTTT	CASSPLLAASTDTQYF
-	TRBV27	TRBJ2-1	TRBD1	TGTGCCAGCAGTTCGACAGGGGGGAAATACAATGAGCAGTTCTTC	CASSSTGGKYNEQFF
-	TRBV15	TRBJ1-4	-	TGTGCCACCAGCAGAGATGCCGGGCGAACTAATGAAAAACTGTTTTTT	CATSRDAGRTNEKLFF
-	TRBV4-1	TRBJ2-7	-	TGCGCCAGCAGCCAAGACGAGACTTGGGGTAAGCAGTACTTC	CASSQDETWGKQYF
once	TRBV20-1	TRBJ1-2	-	TGCAGTGCCGACCCAAACTATGGCTACACCTTC	CSADPNYGYTF
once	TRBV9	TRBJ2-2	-	TGTGCCAGCAGCCCCCCGCGTACCGGGGAGCTGTTTTTT	CASSPPRTGELFF
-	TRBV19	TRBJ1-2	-	TGTGCCAGTAGTATCAGGTCCACTAACTATGGCTACACCTTC	CASSIRSTNYGYTF
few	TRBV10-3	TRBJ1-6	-	TGTGCCATCCAGGGAGGGGGTAGTTCACCCCTCCACTTT	CAIQGGGSSPLHF
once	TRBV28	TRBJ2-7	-	TGTGCCAGCAGTTTATTAGCCGGTGTGGGCGAGCAGTACTTC	CASSLLAGVGEQYF
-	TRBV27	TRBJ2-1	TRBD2	TGTGCCAGCAGTTTCCGTGGGAGGGCTGGATTAGGAGGCCATGAGCAGTTCTTC	CASSFRGRAGLGGHEQFF
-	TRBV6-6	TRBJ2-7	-	TGTGCCAGCAGTCCGACAGCGTTGGGCTACGAGCAGTACTTC	CASSPTALGYEQYF
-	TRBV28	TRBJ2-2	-	TGTGCCAGCAGTTTATCGACTTGGGGGGAGCTGTTTTTT	CASSLSTWGELFF
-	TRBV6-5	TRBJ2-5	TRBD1	TGTGCCAGCGGGGACAGGGACCTAAAAGGCCAGTACTTC	CASGDRDLKGQYF
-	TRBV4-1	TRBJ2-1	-	TGCGCCAGCAGCCAAGATAGGGCTAGCGATTCGAATGAGCAGTTCTTC	CASSQDRASDSNEQFF
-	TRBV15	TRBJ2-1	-	TGTGCCACCAGCAGAGGACTCGAGCAATACAATGAGCAGTTCTTC	CATSRGLEQYNEQFF
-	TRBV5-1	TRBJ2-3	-	TGCGCCAGCAGCTTGGGCGGAACCTACACAGATACGCAGTATTTT	CASSLGGTYTDTQYF
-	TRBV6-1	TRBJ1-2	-	TGTGCCAGCCGCGAAGGGGCAGGACCTCACTATGGCTACACCTTC	CASREGAGPHYGYTF
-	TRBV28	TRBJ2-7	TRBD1	TGTGCCAGCACCCACGCCGGGACAGGGGTCTACGAGCAGTACTTC	CASTHAGTGVYEQYF
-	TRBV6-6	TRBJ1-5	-	TGTGCCAGCCTCAGCCAAGGGGATTCCTATCAGCCCCAGCATTTT	CASLSQGDSYQPQHF
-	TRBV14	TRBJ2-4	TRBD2	TGTGCCAGCAGCCAAGCTAGCGGGAACGCCAAAAACATTCAGTACTTC	CASSQASGNAKNIQYF
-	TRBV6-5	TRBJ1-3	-	TGTGCCAGCAGTTACGGGCCGATCTCTGGAAACACCATATATTTT	CASSYGPISGNTIYF
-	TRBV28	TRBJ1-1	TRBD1	TGTGCCAGTTTTCAAGGGACAGGGAAAAACACTGAAGCTTTCTTT	CASFQGTGKNTEAFF
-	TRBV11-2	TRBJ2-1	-	TGTGCCAGCAGCTTAAGGGACCCCGGTCTTAAGTTCTTC	CASSLRDPGLKFF
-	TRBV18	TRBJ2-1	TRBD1	TGTGCCAGCTCACAGGACAGGGCTGAGCAGTTCTTC	CASSQDRAEQFF
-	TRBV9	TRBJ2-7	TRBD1	TGTGCCAGCAGCTCCCGACAGGGATCCTACGAGCAGTACTTC	CASSSRQGSYEQYF
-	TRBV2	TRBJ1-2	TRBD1	TGTGCCAGCAGTATGGGACAGAACTATGGCTACACCTTC	CASSMGQNYGYTF
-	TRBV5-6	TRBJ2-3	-	TGTGCCAGCAGCTGGAGTGGGCGTAAAAGCACAGATACGCAGTATTTT	CASSWSGRKSTDTQYF
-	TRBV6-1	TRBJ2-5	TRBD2	TGTGCCAGCAGTGAGCAGCGGGGGACCCAAGAGACCCAGTACTTC	CASSEQRGTQETQYF
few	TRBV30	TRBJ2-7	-	TGTGCCTGGACGACAGGTGGTTACGAGCAGTACTTC	CAWTTGGYEQYF
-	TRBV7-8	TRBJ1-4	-	TGTGCCAGCAGCCAGGGACTTTCTGAAAAACTGTTTTTT	CASSQGLSEKLFF
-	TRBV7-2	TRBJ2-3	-	TGTGCCAGCAGCCCCAGGGGCCCTACCACAGATACGCAGTATTTT	CASSPRGPTTDTQYF
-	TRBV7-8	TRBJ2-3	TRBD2	TGTGCCAGCAGCTTAGAGCGGGGTAGCACAGATACGCAGTATTTT	CASSLERGSTDTQYF
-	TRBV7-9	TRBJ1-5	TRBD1	TGTGCCAGCAGCTCCGGACAGGGTGGTAGCAATCAGCCCCAGCATTTT	CASSSGQGGSNQPQHF
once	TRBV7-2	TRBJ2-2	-	TGTGCCAGCAGCTTAGGGCCCGGGACGGCGAACACCGGGGAGCTGTTTTTT	CASSLGPGTANTGELFF
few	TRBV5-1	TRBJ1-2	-	TGCGCCAGCAGCTTCCGGACATTGAACTATGGCTACACCTTC	CASSFRTLNYGYTF
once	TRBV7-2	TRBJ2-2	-	TGTGCCAGCAGCTTGCCTCTAGCGACCCGGATAGGGGCCGGGGAGCTGTTTTTT	CASSLPLATRIGAGELFF
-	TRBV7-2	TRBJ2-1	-	TGTGCCAGCAGCTCCAGACAGGCAGCGAGGTACAATGAGCAGTTCTTC	CASSSRQAARYNEQFF
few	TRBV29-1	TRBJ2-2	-	TGCAGCGTCGCCGTGAACACCGGGGAGCTGTTTTTT	CSVAVNTGELFF
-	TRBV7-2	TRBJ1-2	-	TGTGCCAGCAGCTTAGGTACAGCTAACTATGGCTACACCTTC	CASSLGTANYGYTF
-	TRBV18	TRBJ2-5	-	TGTGCCAGCTCACCACCTACGCGGGGCGGGGAGACCCAGTACTTC	CASSPPTRGGETQYF
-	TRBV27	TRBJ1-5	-	TGTGCCAGCAGTTTTGGGCGGGGCAGCAATCAGCCCCAGCATTTT	CASSFGRGSNQPQHF
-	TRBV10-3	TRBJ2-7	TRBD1	TGTGCCATCAGGGCCTCGGGACAGGGAACCTACGAGCAGTACTTC	CAIRASGQGTYEQYF
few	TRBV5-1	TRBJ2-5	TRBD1	TGCGCCAGCAGCTTGGAAGGGACAGGGACAGGGAAGACCCAGTACTTC	CASSLEGTGTGKTQYF
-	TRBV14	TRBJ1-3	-	TGTGCCAGCAGCCCGGGAAACACCATATATTTT	CASSPGNTIYF
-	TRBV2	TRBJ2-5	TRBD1	TGTGCCAGCAGTGAACCACCGGGACAGGGGACCCAGTACTTC	CASSEPPGQGTQYF
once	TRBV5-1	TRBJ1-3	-	TGCGCCAGCAGCCCGCTGGGGGACGGCTCTGGAAACACCATATATTTT	CASSPLGDGSGNTIYF
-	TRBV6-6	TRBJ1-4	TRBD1	TGTGCCAGCAGTTACGGACAGGGGAATGAAAAACTGTTTTTT	CASSYGQGNEKLFF
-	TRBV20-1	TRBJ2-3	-	TGCAGTGCTAGACAGTCAGAGGTGCAGTATTTT	CSARQSEVQYF
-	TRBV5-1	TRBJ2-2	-	TGCGCCAGCAGCACGATCTCGAACACCGGGGAGCTGTTTTTT	CASSTISNTGELFF
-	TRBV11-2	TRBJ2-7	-	TGTGCCAGCAGCTTGCAGGGCTACGAGCAGTACTTC	CASSLQGYEQYF
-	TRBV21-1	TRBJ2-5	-	TGTGCCAGCAGCAATCTAGCGCGGGAGACCCAGTACTTC	CASSNLARETQYF
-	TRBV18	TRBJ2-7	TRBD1	TGTGCCAGCTCACCACCGATACAGGGGGCGCTTTTACAGCAGTACTTC	CASSPPIQGALLQQYF
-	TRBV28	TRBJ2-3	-	TGTGCCACCCGGGTGGGGCACCGCACAGATACGCAGTATTTT	CATRVGHRTDTQYF